Each of the 29 T cell receptor beta chains below was sequenced from the same sample in a study of CXCR3-negative and CXCR3-positive naive CD8 T cells. The authors made the TRB cDNA libraries by 5' RACE using UMI labels. From the 5' RACE reads, TCRdb lists one entry per CDR3 protein and no DNA. Here the sample table reports roughly 25,000 distinct CDR3 sequences. The specimen sequenced was naive CXCR3- CD8+ T cells from blood. Subset in this sample: CD45RO-CCR7+CD27+CD95- naive CD8+ T cells lacking CXCR3 (TNR3-). These receptors originate from a human donor in good health. Some clones in this sample may be carry-over from other donors' samples.

The chain employs TRBV7-9 and TRBJ1-3; TCRdb outputs TRBD1, but without DNA this stays unchecked. There are 14 residues in the CDR3. Germline V gene data show CDR1 as SEHNR and CDR2 as FQNEAQ (reference sequence). The CDR3 sequence is CASRNRDSENTIYF.

This rearrangement joins TRBV18 to TRBJ2-1; TCRdb proposes TRBD1, but this gene call is untestable without DNA. Germline V gene data show CDR1 as KGHSH and CDR2 as LQKENI. This CDR3 is built from 16 residues. CDR3 residues: CASSPPRQGIPDEQFF.

The chain carries TRBV20-1 and TRBJ2-7; TCRdb selects TRBD2, and the lack of DNA leaves this call unchecked. Germline V gene data show CDR1 as DFQATT and CDR2 as SNEGSKA (reference sequence). This CDR3 has 15 amino acids. The chain's CDR3 is CSAPPPSGRRYEQYF.

This clonotype is identified as medium-sized from frequency. V is TRBV7-6 and J is TRBJ2-7; TCRdb gives TRBD1 as the D gene, but with no DNA this cannot be confirmed. The CDR3 extends over 13 amino acids. CDR1 SGHVS and CDR2 FNYEAQ come from the germline V gene. CDR3 residues: CASSWGRSYEQYF.

The chain has TRBV2 and TRBJ1-1. This CDR3 has 11 amino acids. The V gene's germline CDR1 is SNHLY and CDR2 FYNNEI. The chain's CDR3 is CASSDAGEAFF.

The chain has TRBV29-1 and TRBJ2-1. CDR1 and CDR2 (germline): SQVTM, ANQGSEA. This CDR3 comprises 11 residues. The CDR3 spells CSGFWVNEQFF.

The gene calls are TRBV12-3 or TRBV12-4 and TRBJ2-7. The CDR3 sequence is 13 residues long. CDR3 sequence: CASRPDRSYEQYF.

This chain joins TRBV5-1 and TRBJ2-7; the TCRdb call, TRBD1, lacks DNA for checking. Germline assignment: CDR1 SGHRS and CDR2 YFSETQ. The CDR3 is made up of 12 amino acids. The CDR3 protein is CASSSNGQDQYF.

This rearrangement joins TRBV6-2 or TRBV6-3 to TRBJ2-3; TCRdb names TRBD1, which stays unverified in the absence of DNA. Per the germline V gene, CDR1 is MNHEY and CDR2 is SVGEGT. The CDR3 consists of 13 residues. The CDR3 spells CAMGQTGTDTQYF.

The chain couples TRBV28 to TRBJ2-3. This CDR3 has 11 residues. The germline V gene has CDR1 MDHEN and CDR2 SYDVKM. CDR3 sequence reads: CASSSRDTQYF.

According to its frequency, this clonotype is medium-sized. The chain employs TRBV6-5 and TRBJ2-2; the TCRdb call, TRBD1, lacks DNA for checking. CDR1 is MNHEY, CDR2 SVGAGI, per germline. This CDR3 has 14 residues. The CDR3 here is CASSQGPNTGELFF.

J is TRBJ2-3 and V is TRBV5-1; TCRdb's assignment of TRBD2 cannot be checked, as there is no DNA. CDR3 length: 16 residues. In germline, CDR1 is SGHRS, CDR2 YFSETQ. This CDR3 is CASSLEEGPQPDTQYF.

V and J are TRBV6-5 and TRBJ2-1; TCRdb indicates TRBD2, and absent DNA this call remains unverified. This CDR3 region has 14 residues. Germline V gene sequence: CDR1 MNHEY, CDR2 SVGAGI. CDR3: CATKIAGGSHKQFF.

The chain joins TRBV7-9 to TRBJ1-5; TCRdb picks TRBD1, but there is no DNA to check that call. The germline V gene has CDR1 SEHNR and CDR2 FQNEAQ (reference sequence). The CDR3 totals 15 residues. The CDR3 spells CASSLSGGKNQPQHF.

This chain connects TRBV7-9 to TRBJ1-1. Germline V gives CDR1 SEHNR, CDR2 FQNEAQ (reference sequence). The CDR3 consists of 16 residues. This CDR3 reads CASSSQQGPERTEAFF.

The chain recombines TRBV6-5 with TRBJ1-1; the D call from TCRdb, TRBD1, cannot be confirmed without DNA. This CDR3 is 13 amino acids long. CDR1 MNHEY and CDR2 SVGAGI come from the germline V gene. CDR3 amino acids: CASSSGDSTEAFF.

The chain couples TRBV7-3 to TRBJ2-3; TCRdb designates TRBD2, a call that cannot be tested without DNA. Germline lookup yields CDR1 SGHTA and CDR2 FQGTGA. The CDR3 consists of 14 residues. CDR3 in amino acids: CASSPSGPRDTQYF.

The chain is built from TRBV6-5 and TRBJ2-2; there is no DNA to check the TCRdb D call of TRBD2. The CDR3 sequence is 16 residues long. Germline V gene sequence: CDR1 MNHEY, CDR2 SVGAGI. The CDR3 loop reads CASTPGRGDYTGELFF.

The CDR3 loop is CASNYSMGYEQYF. The chain recombines TRBV6-5 with TRBJ2-7. Looked up from germline, CDR1 is MNHEY and CDR2 is SVGAGI. The CDR3 totals 13 residues.

The J gene is TRBJ1-2, the V gene TRBV29-1; lacking DNA, the TRBD1 call made by TCRdb goes unchecked. The CDR3 is 16 residues long. Germline CDR1 and CDR2: SQVTM and ANQGSEA. CDR3 residues: CSVDGKTGQSFYGYTF.

V is TRBV11-3 and J is TRBJ2-3; TCRdb selects TRBD1, and the lack of DNA leaves this call unchecked. Germline V gives CDR1 SGHNT, CDR2 YENEEA. The CDR3 has 16 amino acids. This chain's CDR3 is CASSPPKSGWTDTQYF. Using reference TRBV11-3 and TRBJ2-3 for the parts outside the CDR3, the full variable domain is EAGVVQSPRYKIIEKKQPVAFWCNPISGHNTLYWYLQNLGQGPELLIRYENEEAVDDSQLPKDRFSAERLKGVDSTLKIQPAELGDSAVYLCASSPPKSGWTDTQYFGPGTRLTVL.

The chain couples TRBV29-1 to TRBJ2-7. The CDR3 is made up of 13 amino acids. CDR1 and CDR2 (germline): SQVTM, ANQGSEA. The CDR3 here is CSVRNPDIYEQYF.

The chain employs TRBV29-1 and TRBJ2-7; absent DNA, TCRdb's TRBD1 call cannot be checked. The CDR3 loop spans 15 amino acids. Germline-derived CDR1 and CDR2 are SQVTM and ANQGSEA. The CDR3 sequence is CSVEDVDRGYYEQYF.

The chain employs TRBV12-3 or TRBV12-4 and TRBJ2-2; TCRdb's D call, TRBD1, is unchecked because there is no DNA. The CDR3 is 17 residues long. CDR3 amino acids: CASTSWYAGENTGELFF.

The J gene is TRBJ1-1, the V gene TRBV20-1. CDR3 length: 13 residues. Germline CDR1 and CDR2: DFQATT and SNEGSKA (reference sequence). The CDR3 here is CSARQAWNTEAFF.

The chain has TRBV28 and TRBJ2-7; the TCRdb D gene call, TRBD2, has no DNA to confirm it. Germline CDR1 reads MDHEN; CDR2 reads SYDVKM. The length of the CDR3 is 16 residues. The CDR3: CASSFGPSGSYYEQYF.

The genes are TRBV7-9 and TRBJ2-7; there is no DNA to check the TCRdb D call of TRBD1. Germline V CDR1 and CDR2: SEHNR, FQNEAQ (reference sequence). The length of the CDR3 is 15 residues. This chain's CDR3 is CASSLQTGAPYEQYF.

The gene calls are TRBV7-6 and TRBJ2-5. Germline CDR1 SGHVS, CDR2 FNYEAQ. The CDR3 runs 14 residues. The CDR3 protein is CASSLGLAWETQYF.

The chain couples TRBV6-1 to TRBJ2-3. Germline V gene lookup returns CDR1 MNHNS and CDR2 SASEGT. This CDR3 is built from 12 residues. The CDR3 loop reads CASSERGDTQYF.